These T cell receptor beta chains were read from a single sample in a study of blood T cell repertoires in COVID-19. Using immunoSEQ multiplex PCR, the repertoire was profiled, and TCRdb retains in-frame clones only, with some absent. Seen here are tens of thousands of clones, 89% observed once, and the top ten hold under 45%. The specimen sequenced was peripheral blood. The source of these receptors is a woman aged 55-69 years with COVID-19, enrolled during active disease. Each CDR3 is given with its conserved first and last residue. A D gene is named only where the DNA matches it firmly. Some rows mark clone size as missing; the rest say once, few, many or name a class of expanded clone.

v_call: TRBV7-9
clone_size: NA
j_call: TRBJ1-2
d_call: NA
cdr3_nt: TGTGCCAGCAGCTCTCCTGAGCAGGGACTATATGGCTACACCTTC
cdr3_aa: CASSSPEQGLYGYTF

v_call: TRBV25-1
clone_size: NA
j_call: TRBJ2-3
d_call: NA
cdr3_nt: TGTGCCAGCGCGGCTTCGGGGACAGATACGCAGTATTTT
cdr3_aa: CASAASGTDTQYF

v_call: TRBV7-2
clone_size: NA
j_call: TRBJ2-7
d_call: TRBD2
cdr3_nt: TGTGCCAGCAGCTCTAGCGGGGCCAGCTCCTACGAGCAGTACTTC
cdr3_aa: CASSSSGASSYEQYF

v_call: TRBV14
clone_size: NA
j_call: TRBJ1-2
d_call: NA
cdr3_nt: TGTGCCAGCCGCCAAGGGGGGGGATCTAGAGGCTACACCTTC
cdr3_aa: CASRQGGGSRGYTF

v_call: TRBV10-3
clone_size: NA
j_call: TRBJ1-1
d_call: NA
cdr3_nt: TGTGCCATCAGTGATCCTCGTCTCTCTGAAGCTTTCTTT
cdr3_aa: CAISDPRLSEAFF

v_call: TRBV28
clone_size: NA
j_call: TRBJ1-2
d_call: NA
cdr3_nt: TGTGCCAGCAGTTTGGGCAGATTGGATGGCTACACCTTC
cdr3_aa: CASSLGRLDGYTF

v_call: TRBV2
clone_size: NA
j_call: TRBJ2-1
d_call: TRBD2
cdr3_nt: TGTGCCAGCAGTGAAGCAGGACTAGAAAACAATGAGCAGTTCTTC
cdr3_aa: CASSEAGLENNEQFF

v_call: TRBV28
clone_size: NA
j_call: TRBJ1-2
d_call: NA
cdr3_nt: TGTGCCAGCAGTTTAATGTACTTAAACGTCTATGGCTACACCTTC
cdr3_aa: CASSLMYLNVYGYTF

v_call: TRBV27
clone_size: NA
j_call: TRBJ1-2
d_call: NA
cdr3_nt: TGTGCCAGCTGGGGTAGGGGCGCGATGGATGGCTACACCTTC
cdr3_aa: CASWGRGAMDGYTF

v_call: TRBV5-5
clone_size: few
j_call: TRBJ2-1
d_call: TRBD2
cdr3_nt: TGTGCCAGCAGCTTCAAGGAGGGAGGGATTTCCTACAATGAGCAGTTCTTC
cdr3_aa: CASSFKEGGISYNEQFF

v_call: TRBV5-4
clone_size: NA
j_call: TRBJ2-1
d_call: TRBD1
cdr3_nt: TGTGCCAGCAGCAAACCCGGGACAGGGAGCTACAATGAGCAGTTCTTC
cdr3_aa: CASSKPGTGSYNEQFF

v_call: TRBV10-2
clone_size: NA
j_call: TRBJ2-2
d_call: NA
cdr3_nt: TGCGCCAGCAGTGACTCGACCGGGGAGCTGTTTTTT
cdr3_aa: CASSDSTGELFF

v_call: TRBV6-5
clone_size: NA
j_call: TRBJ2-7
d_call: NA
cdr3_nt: TGTGCCAGCAGCCGACAGGTATACTCCTACGAGCAGTACTTC
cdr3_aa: CASSRQVYSYEQYF

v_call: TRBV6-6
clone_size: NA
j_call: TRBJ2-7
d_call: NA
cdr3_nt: TGTGCCAGCAGTTCCCCCAGCAGGGCGTCCTACGAGCAGTACTTC
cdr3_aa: CASSSPSRASYEQYF

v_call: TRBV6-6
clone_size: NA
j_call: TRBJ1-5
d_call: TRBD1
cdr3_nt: TGTGCCAGCAGTTACCCTCAGACAGGGGGGAATCAGCCCCAGCATTTT
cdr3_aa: CASSYPQTGGNQPQHF

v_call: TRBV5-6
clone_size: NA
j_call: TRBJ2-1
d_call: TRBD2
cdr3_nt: TGTGCCAGCAGCCCCCCCCGTAGGACTAGCGGGAGGGACAATGAGCAGTTCTTC
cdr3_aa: CASSPPRRTSGRDNEQFF

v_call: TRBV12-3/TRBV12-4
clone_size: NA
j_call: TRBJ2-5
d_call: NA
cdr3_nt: TGTGCCAGCAAATCACCGCAGGAGACCCAGTACTTC
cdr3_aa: CASKSPQETQYF

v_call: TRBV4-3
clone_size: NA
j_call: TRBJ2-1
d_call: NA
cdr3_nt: TGCGCCAGCAGCGCAGAGGGGGGGCGAGGACTCCTACGCAATGAGCAGTTCTTC
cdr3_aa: CASSAEGGRGLLRNEQFF

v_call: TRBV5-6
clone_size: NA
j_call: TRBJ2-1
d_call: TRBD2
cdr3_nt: TGTGCCAGCAGCTCAACTAGCGGGATCCTCAATGAGCAGTTCTTC
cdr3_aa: CASSSTSGILNEQFF

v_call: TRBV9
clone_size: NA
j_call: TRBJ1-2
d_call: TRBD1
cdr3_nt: TGTGCCAGCAGCGTAGGACAGGGACTCTATGGCTACACCTTC
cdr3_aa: CASSVGQGLYGYTF

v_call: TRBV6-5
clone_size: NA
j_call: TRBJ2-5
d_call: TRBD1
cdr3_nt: TGTGCCAGCAGTTACGGGGACAGGGGACCAGAGACCCAGTACTTC
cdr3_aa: CASSYGDRGPETQYF

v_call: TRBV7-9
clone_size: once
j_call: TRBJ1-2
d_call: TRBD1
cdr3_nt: TGTGCCAGCAGCCGACAGGGGGCGGACTATGGCTACACCTTC
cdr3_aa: CASSRQGADYGYTF

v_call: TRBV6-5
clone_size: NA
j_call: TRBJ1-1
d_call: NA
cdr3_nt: TGTGCCAGCAGTTACGGCCTCGTGACTGAAGCTTTCTTT
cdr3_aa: CASSYGLVTEAFF